The 19 T cell receptor beta chains listed next were all sequenced from one sample in a study of CD4 T cells in relation to SARS-CoV-2 and coronaviruses. Before the COVID-19 pandemic, during about 2011-2019, CD4+ T cells were taken from unexposed donors. The cells were cultured for 10 days before CD4+ T cells were isolated. Their target antigens are unknown. The assay was immunoSEQ multiplex PCR, and TCRdb's table has in-frame clones only and misses some. The table lists approximately 18,000 clones, roughly 77% of them singletons. Material: CD4+ T cells from PBMCs, cultured in vitro. The receptors here all came from a human donor in good health.

The rearrangement links TRBV28 to TRBJ2-4, with a tentative D call TRBD1 (6 bases). Germline V gene sequence: CDR1 MDHEN, CDR2 SYDVKM. The V end lost 3 bases, the J end lost 0 bases, and 24 bases lay between the germline ends. The CDR3 extends over 20 amino acids. CDR3 in DNA: TGTGCCAGCAGTTTCCCCCTCGACAGGCCCGGAGCTCTAGCCAAAAACATTCAGTACTTC. Its translation is CASSFPLDRPGALAKNIQYF.

The table lists this clone with a few counts. V and J are TRBV5-1 and TRBJ2-1; possible D gene TRBD1, 6 bases. The CDR3 loop spans 13 amino acids. The V end was cut by 4 bases, the J end by 4 bases, with 9 bases between. Germline V gene lookup returns CDR1 SGHRS and CDR2 YFSETQ. CDR3 residues: CASSTDRYNEQFF. CDR3 nucleotide sequence: TGCGCCAGCAGCACGGACAGATACAATGAGCAGTTCTTC.

The CDR3 sequence is CASSPQPPGRTEAFF. DNA for the CDR3: TGTGCCAGCAGCCCCCAACCTCCCGGGAGGACTGAAGCTTTCTTT. V and J are TRBV7-2 and TRBJ1-1; D is unclear. The V end lost 5 bases, the J end lost 5 bases, and 18 bases lay between the germline ends. This CDR3 region has 15 residues. Germline CDR1 is SGHTA and CDR2 is FQGNSA.

This chain uses TRBV19 with TRBJ1-5; the D is unclear. Germline V gene data show CDR1 as LNHDA and CDR2 as SQIVND (reference sequence). The V and J ends lost 9 bases and 11 bases respectively, with 8 bases between them. The CDR3 has 9 residues. The chain's CDR3 is CASGWAQHF. Here the CDR3 DNA reads TGTGCCAGCGGGTGGGCCCAGCATTTT.

The CDR3 DNA follows: TGCAGCTTGGGAACAGGGATAGACACTGAAGCTTTCTTT. Its translation is CSLGTGIDTEAFF. The chain has TRBV29-1 and TRBJ1-1; the D gene is possibly TRBD1 (6 bases). Trimming removed 8 bases from V and 3 bases from J, with 16 bases in between. The CDR3 length is 13 residues. The germline gives CDR1 SQVTM, CDR2 ANQGSEA.

V and J are TRBV6-1 and TRBJ1-2, with unresolved D. Germline assignment: CDR1 MNHNS and CDR2 SASEGT. The CDR3 has 13 residues. V dropped 2 bases and J dropped 5 bases, with 9 bases sitting between them. Written as DNA, the CDR3 is TGTGCCAGCAGTGAACTGCCCAATTATGGCTACACCTTC. This sequence encodes CASSELPNYGYTF.

The chain carries TRBV11-3 and TRBJ2-2; D unresolved. Trimming left V 5 bases short and J 8 bases short, with 9 bases between. This CDR3 is built from 12 residues. CDR1 and CDR2 (germline): SGHNT, YENEEA. CDR3 sequence (DNA): TGTGCCAGCAGCGCCTGGATAGGGGAGCTGTTTTTT. This codes for CASSAWIGELFF.

The rearrangement joins TRBV27 to TRBJ2-3; D is ambiguous. CDR3 length: 14 residues. The V and J ends lost 7 bases and 2 bases respectively, with 13 bases between them. Germline V gives CDR1 MNHEY, CDR2 SMNVEV (reference sequence). CDR3 loop: CASTFSRITDTQYF. CDR3 nucleotides: TGTGCCAGCACCTTTTCCCGGATCACAGATACGCAGTATTTT.

This clone was seen more than once but under ten times. The chain employs TRBV5-1 and TRBJ2-5; a possible D gene is TRBD1 (5 bases). Deletions cut 2 bases from V and 2 bases from J, with 7 bases between. CDR1 and CDR2 from the germline V gene are SGHRS and YFSETQ. The CDR3 loop spans 13 amino acids. As DNA, the CDR3 is TGCGCCAGCAGCTTCCAGGGTCAAGAGACCCAGTACTTC. Its protein is CASSFQGQETQYF.

The rearrangement joins TRBV11-3 to TRBJ2-3; TRBD2 agrees at 7 bases. CDR1 is SGHNT and CDR2 is YENEEA in the germline V gene. V gave up 2 bases and J gave up 0 bases; unmatched junction bases: 17. The CDR3 covers 20 residues. CDR3: CASSLNRGGTKITSTDTQYF. The CDR3 DNA sequence: TGTGCCAGCAGCTTAAATCGTGGAGGGACTAAAATAACTAGCACAGATACGCAGTATTTT.

This chain joins TRBV28 and TRBJ2-3; D call uncertain. Per the germline V gene, CDR1 is MDHEN and CDR2 is SYDVKM. The CDR3 spans 18 residues. V gave up 2 bases and J gave up 2 bases, with 20 bases separating them. In nucleotides, the CDR3 is TGTGCCAGCAGTTTAATGGGTTGGGCTTTTTTTGACACAGATACGCAGTATTTT. Protein sequence: CASSLMGWAFFDTDTQYF.

The CDR3: CASSLLQNQPQHF. CDR3 DNA: TGTGCCAGCAGTTTACTCCAGAATCAGCCCCAGCATTTT. The rearrangement uses TRBV12-3 or TRBV12-4 and TRBJ1-5; no clear D gene. The CDR3 has 13 amino acids. The ends were cut back, 2 bases at V and 4 bases at J, with 6 bases in the middle.

The rearrangement joins TRBV14 to TRBJ2-2; no reliable D call. The V end was cut by 2 bases, the J end by 6 bases, with 13 bases between. Germline V CDR1 and CDR2: SGHDN, FVKESK. This CDR3 contains 15 residues. The CDR3 loop is CASSQYLEVAGELFF. DNA of the CDR3: TGTGCCAGCAGCCAATATCTTGAAGTTGCCGGGGAGCTGTTTTTT.

The V gene is TRBV11-3, the J gene TRBJ2-5; 9 nucleotides line up with TRBD1. Germline CDR1 reads SGHNT; CDR2 reads YENEEA. The length of the CDR3 is 16 residues. Losses at the gene ends were 1 base for V and 4 bases for J; bases not matched to a gene: 7. As DNA, the CDR3 is TGTGCCAGCAGCTTAGGTATCGGGGACAGGGTAGAGACCCAGTACTTC. Protein: CASSLGIGDRVETQYF.

V is TRBV4-2 and J is TRBJ1-2; no clear D gene. The CDR3 sequence is 16 residues long. Trimming removed 0 bases at V and 0 bases at J, with 11 bases between. Germline V gives CDR1 LGHNA, CDR2 YNFKEQ. In nucleotides, the CDR3 is TGTGCCAGCAGCCAAGAAAGACTATCGACTAACTATGGCTACACCTTC. Translation gives CASSQERLSTNYGYTF.

This clone is medium-sized by share. The chain couples TRBV11-2 to TRBJ2-7, with 7 bases fitting TRBD2. J gave up 1 base and V 5 bases, and 8 bases lay outside the gene matches. There are 15 residues in the CDR3. The V gene's germline CDR1 is SGHAT and CDR2 FQNNGV. The CDR3 nucleotides are TGTGCCAGCAGCCGCGAGGGGCGGGGGTCCTACGAGCAGTACTTC. Amino acid sequence: CASSREGRGSYEQYF.

CDR3 region: CASSTSDPGPNTEAFF. DNA of the CDR3: TGTGCCAGTAGTACTTCTGACCCCGGACCTAACACTGAAGCTTTCTTT. The chain has TRBV19 and TRBJ1-1, with unresolved D. CDR3 length: 16 amino acids. CDR1 is LNHDA and CDR2 is SQIVND in the germline V gene (reference sequence). Trimming stripped 4 bases from V and 2 bases from J, with 17 bases between.

The chain combines TRBV3-1 (or the pseudogene TRBV3-2) with TRBJ2-3; 8 positions match TRBD2. V shed 4 bases, J shed 0 bases, and the junction held 3 bases outside the gene matches. Germline V gene sequence: CDR1 LGHDT, CDR2 YNNKEL (reference sequence). The CDR3 runs to 15 residues. CDR3 region: CASSLASGSTDTQYF. CDR3 nucleotide sequence: TGTGCCAGCAGCCTAGCTAGCGGGAGCACAGATACGCAGTATTTT.

The V and J genes are TRBV5-1 and TRBJ2-1, with 8 nucleotides matching TRBD2. This CDR3 is 14 amino acids long. J lost 4 bases, V lost 3 bases, and 3 bases had no gene match. The germline V gene has CDR1 SGHRS and CDR2 YFSETQ. CDR3 protein: CASSWGLDYNEQFF. CDR3 DNA sequence: TGCGCCAGCAGCTGGGGACTAGATTACAATGAGCAGTTCTTC.